A single sample is the source of the 8 T cell receptor beta chains below, sequenced in a study of T cell responses to AZD1222 COVID-19 vaccine. Repertoires were generated with immunoSEQ multiplex PCR, while TCRdb's copy carries only in-frame clones and drops some. The sample gives 100,000 to 150,000 clones, 85% to 95% of which show up once; approximately 1.8% is in the top ten. Sample: peripheral blood, taken on day 0 of AZD1222 vaccination. These receptors were collected from an adult in good health.

The V and J genes are TRBV7-9 and TRBJ1-2, with 11 bases lining up with TRBD1. Germline V gene sequence: CDR1 SEHNR, CDR2 FQNEAQ (reference sequence). J lost 7 bases, V lost 5 bases, and 9 bases had no gene match. The CDR3 length is 15 residues. The CDR3 sequence is CASSTRTGGARGYTF. The CDR3 coding sequence is TGTGCCAGCAGCACCCGGACAGGGGGCGCTCGTGGCTACACCTTC.

The genes are TRBV7-3 and TRBJ1-2; 8 bases are shared with TRBD1. The germline V gene has CDR1 SGHTA and CDR2 FQGTGA. The CDR3 spans 15 residues. V trimming: 0 bases; J trimming: 10 bases; junction bases outside the gene matches: 10. For the CDR3, the DNA is TGTGCCAGCAGCTTAACAAGGGGACAGGCCCATCTCTACACCTTC. Its translation: CASSLTRGQAHLYTF.

CDR3: CASSPFGEAFF. The CDR3 nucleotides read TGTGCCAGCAGTCCATTTGGGGAAGCTTTCTTT. The chain is built from TRBV14 and TRBJ1-1, with no clear D. This CDR3 comprises 11 residues. The germline V gene encodes CDR1 SGHDN and CDR2 FVKESK. Trimming pared 6 bases from V and 8 bases from J, leaving 10 bases between.

The chain recombines TRBV7-9 with TRBJ2-7; possibly TRBD2 for D (5 bases). There are 13 residues in the CDR3. In germline, CDR1 is SEHNR, CDR2 FQNEAQ (reference sequence). V shed 3 bases and J shed 5 bases, with 11 bases lying between them. Written as DNA, the CDR3 is TGTGCCAGCAGCTTGCGGGCTGGGGACGAGCAGTACTTC. The encoded protein is CASSLRAGDEQYF.

This clone was seen only a few times. This chain links TRBV27 with TRBJ1-1; no clear D gene. The CDR3 spans 11 residues. In germline, CDR1 is MNHEY, CDR2 SMNVEV (reference sequence). With 7 bases removed from V and 1 base from J, the gap between germline ends came to 4 bases. CDR3 region: CASKWNTEAFF. CDR3 in DNA: TGTGCCAGCAAGTGGAACACTGAAGCTTTCTTT.

The rearrangement uses TRBV28 and TRBJ2-2; 10 nucleotides agree with TRBD2. Germline loops: CDR1 MDHEN, CDR2 SYDVKM. This CDR3 is 16 amino acids long. Germline trimming cut 6 bases from V and 0 bases from J; bases unmatched to any gene: 4. The CDR3 region is CASSTSGAANTGELFF. The CDR3 DNA reads TGTGCCAGCAGCACTAGCGGGGCCGCGAACACCGGGGAGCTGTTTTTT.

The genes are TRBV7-3 and TRBJ1-1, with D perhaps matching TRBD1 (5 bases). From germline, CDR1 is SGHTA and CDR2 FQGTGA. CDR3 length equals 13 residues. Deletions cut 5 bases from V and 9 bases from J, with 16 bases between. The CDR3 spells CASSPGRNDKAFF. The CDR3 nucleotides are TGTGCCAGCAGCCCGGGACGGAATGACAAAGCTTTCTTT. Full variable domain (outside the CDR3, taken from reference TRBV7-3 and TRBJ1-1): GAGVSQTPSNKVTEKGKYVELRCDPISGHTALYWYRQSLGQGPEFLIYFQGTGAADDSGLPNDRFFAVRPEGSVSTLKIQRTERGDSAVYLCASSPGRNDKAFFGQGTRLTVV.

This rearrangement joins TRBV5-1 to TRBJ1-1, with a tentative D call TRBD1 (5 bases). Looked up from germline, CDR1 is SGHRS and CDR2 is YFSETQ. The length of the CDR3 is 17 residues. V was cut by 3 bases and J by 7 bases, with 25 bases left in between. This CDR3 reads CASSYPMVGDSLNEAFF. As DNA, the CDR3 is TGCGCCAGCAGCTACCCGATGGTAGGGGACTCCCTTAATGAAGCTTTCTTT.